This T cell receptor beta chain was found in a study of cytomegalovirus exposure and HLA in healthy donors. Researchers ran the PCR with 60 Vbeta and 13 Jbeta primers. Assay: immunoSEQ multiplex PCR; the TCRdb copy retains only in-frame clones and omits some. The sample shows about 140,000 clones, over 60% of them seen only once. Per germline, CDR1 MNHEY and CDR2 SMNVEV (reference sequence). This CDR3 has 16 amino acids. J lost 3 bases, V lost 3 bases, and 5 bases had no gene match. The sample consisted of PBMCs. The chain links TRBV27 to TRBJ2-1, with TRBD2 identical over 10 bases. This receptor was taken from a male donor in good health and CMV-seropositive. The CDR3 nucleotides are TGTGCCAGCAGTTTGAGCGGGGGGGCTTTCTACAATGAGCAGTTCTTC. This gives the protein CASSLSGGAFYNEQFF.